The T cell receptor beta chain under discussion was sequenced for a study of blood T cell repertoires in COVID-19. Study background: T cells, B-cell-depleted T cells, or PBMCs provided the cDNA or gDNA that served as material.

The data were produced by immunoSEQ multiplex PCR, yet TCRdb's version contains in-frame clones alone and is incomplete. The sample shows roughly 120,000 clones, nearly 80% of them seen only once. The CDR3 length is 16 residues. With 0 bases removed from V and 0 bases from J, the gap between germline ends came to 9 bases. In germline, CDR1 is SGHNT, CDR2 YYREEE (reference sequence). Sequencing was done on a sample of peripheral blood. This TCR was sampled from a woman older than 75 with active or convalescent COVID-19. The chain has TRBV5-4 and TRBJ2-2; D is unclear. CDR3 loop: CASSLDTIANTGELFF. The CDR3 bases are TGTGCCAGCAGCTTGGACACAATCGCGAACACCGGGGAGCTGTTTTTT.